These T cell receptor beta chains were read from a single sample in a study of spatial heterogeneity in lung cancer. TCRdb re-called the 5' RACE reads through MiXCR, storing one row per CDR3 protein. Among approximately 44,000 distinct CDR3 sequences, 12% were seen once, and the ten largest hold 35% to 45%. The sample in question was PBMCs, obtained at surgery. The receptors here all came from a female donor with early-stage non-small cell lung cancer. CDR3s include the opening cysteine and the closing phenylalanine or tryptophan. D genes are given only for firm matches. Clone size is shown for a subset of rows, as once, few, many or a class of expanded clone.

j_call clone_size v_call d_call cdr3_nt cdr3_aa
TRBJ2-6 NA TRBV9 NA TGTGCCAGCAGCGTAGGAGGGAGAAGAGACTCTGGGGCCAACGTCCTGACTTTC CASSVGGRRDSGANVLTF
TRBJ1-5 few TRBV19 TRBD1 TGTGCCAGTAGCCTGACAGGGGCCGGAGGTCAGCCCCAGCATTTT CASSLTGAGGQPQHF
TRBJ1-1 many TRBV12-3/TRBV12-4 TRBD1 TGTGCCAGCAGTGACAGGGGGGGAGATCCTTTCTTT CASSDRGGDPFF
TRBJ2-5 few TRBV29-1 TRBD2 TGCAGCGTTGGGGGACTACCTCCGGCGGAGACCCAGTACTTC CSVGGLPPAETQYF
TRBJ2-3 few TRBV10-3 TRBD1 TGTGCCACCACGCGACAGGGGGTGAGCACAGATACGCAGTATTTT CATTRQGVSTDTQYF
TRBJ2-7 few TRBV6-2/TRBV6-3 TRBD1 TGTGCCAGCAGCCCGGACAGGGGTGGTCCCTACGAGCAGTACTTC CASSPDRGGPYEQYF
TRBJ1-1 NA TRBV29-1 NA TGCAGCGTTGGGCAAGAAGCTTTCTTT CSVGQEAFF
TRBJ2-7 few TRBV7-2 TRBD2 TGTGCCAGCAGCTTAACTGGCGGGGGGGCTGACGAGCAGTACTTC CASSLTGGGADEQYF
TRBJ2-7 many TRBV5-6 NA TGTGCCAGCAGCTTAAATGTAGGAGACGAGCAGTACTTC CASSLNVGDEQYF
TRBJ1-6 NA TRBV18 NA TGTGCCAGCTCACCATTCGAACAGGGCTATAATTCACCCCTCCACTTT CASSPFEQGYNSPLHF
TRBJ2-7 NA TRBV5-5 NA TGTGCCAGCAGCTTGGAGGGGCTGCCCCTCGAGCAGTACTTC CASSLEGLPLEQYF
TRBJ2-1 NA TRBV20-1 TRBD2 TGCAGTGCTAGGGGGAGGGCGGGGACCTACAATGAGCAGTTCTTC CSARGRAGTYNEQFF
TRBJ2-7 NA TRBV19 NA TGTGCCACCCAGACCCGGGGATACGAGCAGTACTTC CATQTRGYEQYF
TRBJ1-1 few TRBV5-4 TRBD1 TGTGCCAGCAGCCCCGGACAGGGAGGGGCTTTCTTT CASSPGQGGAFF
TRBJ2-7 many TRBV7-6 NA TGTGCCAGCAGCGCCACCGACATCTACGAGCAGTACTTC CASSATDIYEQYF
TRBJ2-3 NA TRBV20-1 NA TGCAGTGCTAGAGCAACAGGGTTACTTTCGGGCACAGATACGCAGTATTTT CSARATGLLSGTDTQYF
TRBJ2-3 many TRBV2 NA TGTGCCACCCGACCAAGTACTAGCACAGATACGCAGTATTTT CATRPSTSTDTQYF
TRBJ2-7 many TRBV7-9 NA TGTGCCAGCAGCGCATACTACGAGCAGTACTTC CASSAYYEQYF
TRBJ1-2 few TRBV9 TRBD1 TGTGCCAGCAGCAAGCAACAGGGGGCTCACTATGGCTACACCTTC CASSKQQGAHYGYTF
TRBJ2-5 NA TRBV7-9 TRBD1 TGTGCCAGCAGCCCCAAATCCGGATGGACAGGGTTATTCGGGGAGACCCAGTACTTC CASSPKSGWTGLFGETQYF
TRBJ2-1 NA TRBV6-2/TRBV6-3 NA TGTGCCAGCAGTCACCCGCAGGGGACCTACAATGAGCAGTTCTTC CASSHPQGTYNEQFF
TRBJ2-5 NA TRBV19 NA TGTGCGAGTAGTGGGGGGGCTGAGACCCAGTACTTC CASSGGAETQYF
TRBJ1-5 many TRBV5-6 NA TGTGCCAGCAGCTTGGGTTGGGGGAGTCAGCCCCAGCATTTT CASSLGWGSQPQHF
TRBJ2-5 few TRBV6-5 TRBD2 TGTGCCAGCAGTCCGACTAGCGGGGGGCTAGAGACCCAGTACTTC CASSPTSGGLETQYF
TRBJ2-7 many TRBV7-2 NA TGTGCCAGCAGCTACCCAAACACCTACGAGCAGTACTTC CASSYPNTYEQYF
TRBJ2-7 many TRBV7-8 TRBD1 TGTGCCAGCAGCTTAGGGATTGGGACAGGAGCCCCTAGAGAGCAGTACTTC CASSLGIGTGAPREQYF
TRBJ2-2 NA TRBV7-1 NA TGTGCCAGCAGCCCCCCTCGGACATCGAACACCGGGGAGCTGTTTTTT CASSPPRTSNTGELFF
TRBJ2-7 NA TRBV20-1 NA TGCAGTGCTAGAGCGTCGGGGACCTACGAGCAGTACTTC CSARASGTYEQYF
TRBJ2-7 few TRBV13 TRBD2 TGTGCCAGCAGCTCCGGGAGGGGGACGTCCGAGCAGTACTTC CASSSGRGTSEQYF
TRBJ2-7 NA TRBV2 NA TGTGCCAGCAGTGACGCAGGGGCCCACTACGAGCAGTACTTC CASSDAGAHYEQYF
TRBJ2-1 many TRBV5-1 TRBD1 TGCGCCAGCAGCCCGACGGGACAGGGGGCGCACGAGCAGTTCTTC CASSPTGQGAHEQFF
TRBJ1-5 NA TRBV19 NA TGTGCCAGTATCGGGAGACCCGGGGCAAATCAGCCCCAGCATTTT CASIGRPGANQPQHF